This is a list of T cell receptor beta chains from one sample in a study of shared clonotypes between healthy human individuals. Method: immunoSEQ multiplex PCR; TCRdb's copy keeps in-frame clones and lacks some. The sample contains 1.4 million to 1.5 million clones, roughly 95% of which appear only once. The sample taken for sequencing was naive CD4+ T cells sorted from blood. The receptor source for this set is a man aged 30 to 45 in good health. Both conserved end residues are part of each CDR3. The D gene is left open where the match is weak. Clone size appears in some rows only: once, few, many, or a class for an expanded clone.

cdr3_aa cdr3_nt v_call d_call clone_size j_call
CASEASDHEQFF TGTGCCAGCGAGGCTAGCGACCATGAGCAGTTCTTC TRBV7-2 . . TRBJ2-1
CATRTSGVYNEQFF TGTGCCACAAGGACTAGCGGGGTATACAATGAGCAGTTCTTC TRBV19 TRBD2 . TRBJ2-1
CASSSISGQPQHF TGTGCCAGCAGTTCCATCTCAGGTCAGCCCCAGCATTTT TRBV6-5 . . TRBJ1-5
CASSFRTSGRNNEQFF TGTGCCAGCAGCTTCAGGACTAGCGGGAGGAACAATGAGCAGTTCTTC TRBV5-6 TRBD2 . TRBJ2-1
CASSPASLNQPQHF TGTGCCAGCTCACCAGCCAGCCTCAATCAGCCCCAGCATTTT TRBV18 . . TRBJ1-5
CASSADVRTSGTTDTQYF TGTGCCAGCAGCGCAGACGTCCGGACTAGCGGGACCACAGATACGCAGTATTTT TRBV9 TRBD2 . TRBJ2-3
CASSSPGAGELFF TGTGCCAGCAGCTCTCCTGGGGCCGGGGAGCTGTTTTTT TRBV5-4 . . TRBJ2-2
CASNSPELAKNIQYF TGTGCCAGCAACTCCCCCGAACTAGCCAAAAACATTCAGTACTTC TRBV11-2 . . TRBJ2-4
CASTLRGGETQYF TGTGCCAGCACCCTCCGGGGGGGAGAGACCCAGTACTTC TRBV11-2 TRBD2 . TRBJ2-5
CASSLGGDFYEQYF TGCGCCAGCAGCTTGGGTGGGGACTTCTACGAGCAGTACTTC TRBV5-1 . . TRBJ2-7
CASSEIDNQPQHF TGTGCCAGCAGTGAAATAGATAATCAGCCCCAGCATTTT TRBV25-1 . . TRBJ1-5
CASSLNGIGYGYTF TGTGCCAGCAGCTTAAATGGGATAGGCTATGGCTACACCTTC TRBV11-2 . . TRBJ1-2
CASSLGQAPTNEKLFF TGTGCCAGCAGCTTAGGCCAGGCCCCGACTAATGAAAAACTGTTTTTT TRBV7-9 . . TRBJ1-4
CASSSLTYNEQFF TGTGCCAGCAGCTCCCTTACCTACAATGAGCAGTTCTTC TRBV7-3 . . TRBJ2-1
CASSAGPNYEQYF TGTGCCAGCAGTGCGGGACCAAACTACGAGCAGTACTTC TRBV6-4 . . TRBJ2-7
CASSSSSGRSNTEAFF TGTGCCAGCAGCTCCTCTTCGGGACGGTCGAACACTGAAGCTTTCTTT TRBV11-3 . . TRBJ1-1
CASSRTSGRDEQFF TGCGCCAGCAGCCGGACTAGCGGGAGGGATGAGCAGTTCTTC TRBV5-1 TRBD2 . TRBJ2-1
CASLLSTEYNEQFF TGCGCCAGCCTACTCTCGACCGAATACAATGAGCAGTTCTTC TRBV5-1 . . TRBJ2-1
CASSLYSGSVGRFNEQFF TGCGCCAGCAGCTTGTATTCAGGGTCGGTCGGGAGATTCAATGAGCAGTTCTTC TRBV5-1 . . TRBJ2-1
CASSPGRGRQPQHF TGTGCCAGCAGTCCGGGGAGGGGGAGACAGCCCCAGCATTTT TRBV28 . . TRBJ1-5
CASGTVTSTDTQYF TGTGCCAGCGGGACAGTCACTAGCACAGATACGCAGTATTTT TRBV10-3 . . TRBJ2-3
CASAGVRYEQYF TGTGCCAGCGCGGGAGTACGCTACGAGCAGTACTTC TRBV7-2 TRBD2 once TRBJ2-7
CASSLGVGSYNEQFF TGTGCCAGCAGTTTAGGGGTAGGCTCCTACAATGAGCAGTTCTTC TRBV28 . . TRBJ2-1
CASSSQGSGRADEQYF TGTGCCAGCAGTTCCCAGGGAAGCGGGAGGGCCGACGAGCAGTACTTC TRBV28 TRBD2 . TRBJ2-7
CASSRTGSSYEQYF TGTGCCAGCAGTCGGACAGGCAGCTCCTACGAGCAGTACTTC TRBV6-5 TRBD1 . TRBJ2-7
CASSGSAQSSYEQYF TGTGCCAGCAGTGGTAGCGCGCAGAGCTCCTACGAGCAGTACTTC TRBV28 . . TRBJ2-7
CAWSLAGGLLGSEQYF TGTGCCTGGAGTCTAGCGGGAGGGCTCCTTGGGAGCGAGCAGTACTTC TRBV30 TRBD2 few TRBJ2-7
CASGVHAREQFF TGTGCCAGCGGAGTTCATGCGCGAGAGCAGTTCTTC TRBV7-9 . . TRBJ2-1
CASRPSGRARADTQYF TGCGCCAGCAGGCCGTCCGGCAGGGCAAGAGCAGATACGCAGTATTTT TRBV5-1 . . TRBJ2-3
CARSSGRTYTGELFF TGTGCCAGAAGCTCGGGACGGACATACACCGGGGAGCTGTTTTTT TRBV5-3 . . TRBJ2-2
CASTITGGSGYTF TGTGCCAGCACCATCACTGGGGGGAGTGGCTACACCTTC TRBV9 . . TRBJ1-2
CASSPTGSGANVLTF TGTGCCAGCAGTCCCACAGGTTCTGGGGCCAACGTCCTGACTTTC TRBV21-1 . . TRBJ2-6
CASGTGTSYYEQYF TGTGCCAGCGGCACAGGGACTTCTTACTACGAGCAGTACTTC TRBV5-6 . . TRBJ2-7
CASSFPGQETQYF TGTGCCAGCAGCTTCCCCGGCCAAGAGACCCAGTACTTC TRBV11-2 . . TRBJ2-5
CASSDGLAGGFLSTGELFF TGTGCCAGCAGTGATGGTCTAGCGGGAGGTTTTCTCTCGACCGGGGAGCTGTTTTTT TRBV2 TRBD2 . TRBJ2-2
CAISEWGQGDYEQYF TGTGCCATCAGTGAGTGGGGACAGGGGGACTACGAGCAGTACTTC TRBV10-3 TRBD1 . TRBJ2-7
CASSQGFGGELFF TGTGCCAGCTCACAGGGATTTGGCGGGGAGCTGTTTTTT TRBV18 . . TRBJ2-2
CASSIVGGRQRDSNQPQHF TGTGCCAGTAGTATAGTCGGGGGGCGACAAAGGGATAGCAATCAGCCCCAGCATTTT TRBV19 . . TRBJ1-5
CASSLRGPTTEAFF TGTGCCAGCAGCCTAAGGGGCCCCACCACTGAAGCTTTCTTT TRBV27 . . TRBJ1-1
CATSGRRRGTGELFF TGTGCCACCAGCGGGCGCAGGAGGGGAACCGGGGAGCTGTTTTTT TRBV15 . . TRBJ2-2
CASSLYGLAGGTKNIQYF TGTGCCAGCAGCTTATATGGACTAGCGGGAGGGACTAAAAACATTCAGTACTTC TRBV7-3 TRBD2 . TRBJ2-4
CASSLEGQGMNTEAFF TGCGCCAGCAGCTTGGAGGGTCAAGGCATGAACACTGAAGCTTTCTTT TRBV5-1 . . TRBJ1-1
CASSESGFYGYTF TGTGCCAGCAGTGAATCGGGGTTCTATGGCTACACCTTC TRBV6-1 . . TRBJ1-2
CASSYSTGGNQPQHF TGTGCCAGCAGTTACTCGACTGGGGGCAATCAGCCCCAGCATTTT TRBV6-5 . once TRBJ1-5
CASSLVGDLYNEQFF TGTGCCAGCAGCTTAGTTGGGGACCTTTACAATGAGCAGTTCTTC TRBV7-2 . . TRBJ2-1
CASFLYQNTEAFF TGTGCCAGCTTTTTATACCAGAACACTGAAGCTTTCTTT TRBV28 . . TRBJ1-1
CASSQGTGLQADTQYF TGCGCCAGCAGCCAAGGGACGGGGCTTCAGGCAGATACGCAGTATTTT TRBV4-3 . . TRBJ2-3
CASSLTSGRWTDGETQYF TGTGCCAGCAGCCTCACTAGCGGGAGGTGGACCGACGGGGAGACCCAGTACTTC TRBV7-6 TRBD2 . TRBJ2-5
CAIRRAESHYEQYF TGTGCCATCAGGAGAGCCGAGAGCCACTACGAGCAGTACTTC TRBV10-3 . . TRBJ2-7
CASSLAGTYEQYF TGTGCCAGCAGCTTGGCGGGTACCTACGAGCAGTACTTC TRBV5-4 . . TRBJ2-7
CASSKEGPTNEKLFF TGTGCCAGCAGCAAAGAGGGGCCTACTAATGAAAAACTGTTTTTT TRBV21-1 . . TRBJ1-4
CASSSRGQLEAFF TGTGCCAGCTCCTCGCGGGGACAGCTCGAAGCTTTCTTT TRBV18 TRBD1 . TRBJ1-1
CASSRAGGNTGELFF TGTGCCAGCAGCCGGGCGGGAGGGAACACCGGGGAGCTGTTTTTT TRBV27 TRBD2 . TRBJ2-2
CAISESGGNEQFF TGTGCCATCAGTGAGTCTGGCGGGAATGAGCAGTTCTTC TRBV10-3 . . TRBJ2-1
CASSWSGREYEQYF TGTGCCAGCAGTTGGAGCGGGAGGGAATACGAGCAGTACTTC TRBV27 TRBD2 . TRBJ2-7